The 22 T cell receptor beta chains below were found in one sample sequenced in a study of T-cell reconstitution after alpha-beta-depleted transplantation in children. Construction of the TCRbeta library involved unique molecular identifiers. TCRdb processed the PCR reads anew with MiXCR; each CDR3 protein has one entry. The data contain about 980,000 distinct CDR3 sequences, about 29% of them singletons. The sample here was PBMCs, mostly from graft donor cells, taken 360 days after TCRalphabeta/CD19-depleted stem cell transplant. All receptors come from a boy in the first two years of life who had a stem cell transplant for SCID, so the T cells may come from the graft donor.

A few counts support this clonotype. The CDR3 loop is CASSLEGLQPQHF. CDR3 coding DNA: TGCGCCAGCAGCTTGGAGGGCCTTCAGCCCCAGCATTTT. This chain uses TRBV5-1 with TRBJ1-5, with D hard to call. This CDR3 is 13 amino acids long. The V gene lost 0 bases and the J gene lost 6 bases, with 7 bases spanning the gap. In germline, CDR1 is SGHRS, CDR2 YFSETQ.

This clonotype was seen more than once but under ten times. The rearrangement links TRBV5-1 to TRBJ1-4, with D possibly TRBD1 on 6 matching bases. Trimming shortened V by 4 bases and J by 5 bases, and 15 bases separated the two germline ends. Germline CDR1 is SGHRS and CDR2 is YFSETQ. CDR3 length: 15 residues. The CDR3 loop is CASSEFGTKNEKLFF. Written as DNA, the CDR3 is TGCGCCAGCAGCGAGTTCGGGACAAAGAATGAAAAACTGTTTTTT.

This chain connects TRBV2 to TRBJ1-1; D may be TRBD1 (5 bases). Per germline, CDR1 SNHLY and CDR2 FYNNEI. Trimming left V 1 base short and J 8 bases short, with 8 bases between. This CDR3 is 12 amino acids long. CDR3 nucleotides: TGTGCCAGCAGTGAAGGACAGTACGAAGCTTTCTTT. Encoded protein: CASSEGQYEAFF.

The V and J genes are TRBV4-2 and TRBJ2-3; the D gene is possibly TRBD2 (6 bases). The germline V gene encodes CDR1 LGHNA and CDR2 YNFKEQ. Trimming cost V 0 bases and J 5 bases, with 15 bases left between them. The CDR3 is 16 residues long. The CDR3 region has the DNA TGTGCCAGCAGCCAAGATAGCCCGGGAGAGGGAGATACGCAGTATTTT. Protein sequence: CASSQDSPGEGDTQYF.

This clonotype was seen a handful of times. The J gene is TRBJ2-7, the V gene TRBV20-1, with a tentative D call TRBD2 (5 bases). The CDR3 is made up of 15 amino acids. The V gene's germline CDR1 is DFQATT and CDR2 SNEGSKA (reference sequence). Trimming stripped 0 bases from V and 5 bases from J, with 17 bases between. CDR3 residues: CSARDAGGPADEQYF. The CDR3 DNA is TGCAGTGCTAGAGATGCGGGTGGCCCAGCGGACGAGCAGTACTTC.

This clonotype came up once. This chain links TRBV3-1 with TRBJ2-7, with D uncertain. CDR1 and CDR2 from the germline V gene are LGHDT and YNNKEL (reference sequence). Trimming shortened V by 3 bases and J by 4 bases, and 10 bases separated the two germline ends. The CDR3 is 13 residues long. CDR3 coding DNA: TGTGCCAGCAGCCACCCAGGCGATTACGAGCAGTACTTC. This codes for CASSHPGDYEQYF.

This chain connects TRBV20-1 to TRBJ2-1; 10 positions agree with TRBD2. With V trimmed by 1 base and J by 7 bases, 10 bases remained unmatched. The CDR3 sequence is 16 residues long. Germline CDR1 and CDR2: DFQATT and SNEGSKA (reference sequence). CDR3 coding DNA: TGCAGTGCTAGAGTAGGAGCGGGGGGGCCGAGGAATGAGCAGTTCTTC. Protein: CSARVGAGGPRNEQFF.

This clonotype has more than one count but fewer than ten. The V and J genes are TRBV7-9 and TRBJ1-1; weak D call: TRBD1 (5 bases). V lost 4 bases and J lost 7, with 10 bases in between. The CDR3 sequence is 12 residues long. CDR1 and CDR2 (germline): SEHNR, FQNEAQ (reference sequence). CDR3 nucleotides: TGTGCCAGCAGCTGGGACTTCATTGAAGCTTTCTTT. This encodes CASSWDFIEAFF.

In this sample, this clonotype turned up a few times. This rearrangement joins TRBV20-1 to TRBJ1-2, with a weak D call TRBD1 (6 bases). The V gene lost 4 bases and the J gene lost 2 bases, with 11 bases spanning the gap. This CDR3 has 13 amino acids. Germline V gene lookup returns CDR1 DFQATT and CDR2 SNEGSKA (reference sequence). CDR3 bases: TGCAGTGCTACCCCTACAGGGAACTATGGCTACACCTTC. Amino acid sequence: CSATPTGNYGYTF.

J is TRBJ2-7 and V is TRBV4-2, with 8 bases matching TRBD2. CDR1 and CDR2 (germline): LGHNA, YNFKEQ. The V segment lost 4 bases and the J segment 2 bases; nucleotides outside the gene matches: 7. The CDR3 consists of 15 residues. CDR3 in amino acids: CASSRGAGLAYEQYF. CDR3 bases: TGTGCCAGCAGCCGCGGAGCGGGACTAGCCTACGAGCAGTACTTC.

This clonotype was recorded at least ten times. This chain uses TRBV12-3 or TRBV12-4 with TRBJ2-4; TRBD1 aligns across 7 bases. J lost 6 bases, V lost 6 bases, and 8 bases had no gene match. The CDR3 has 14 amino acids. DNA for the CDR3: TGTGCCAGCAGCAAAACAGGGGTGGGAAACATTCAGTACTTC. This gives the protein CASSKTGVGNIQYF.

V gene TRBV29-1 combines with J gene TRBJ2-7, with 7 bases identical to TRBD1. V shed 3 bases and J 3 bases; nucleotides not matched to a gene: 8. The CDR3 length is 14 residues. Germline V lookup: CDR1 SQVTM, CDR2 ANQGSEA. The CDR3 coding sequence is TGCAGCGTTGATTTAGGGGGCCCTCTCTACGAGCAGTACTTC. Amino acid sequence: CSVDLGGPLYEQYF.

The V gene is TRBV5-1, the J gene TRBJ2-3; 8 nucleotides align to TRBD1. Trimming took 2 bases from V and 4 from J; bases not matched to a gene: 6. The CDR3 totals 15 residues. Germline V CDR1 and CDR2: SGHRS, YFSETQ. The CDR3 loop is CASSLSQDRADTQYF. Here the CDR3 DNA reads TGCGCCAGCAGCTTAAGCCAGGACAGGGCAGATACGCAGTATTTT.

The rearrangement joins TRBV19 to TRBJ1-3; D is unclear. Germline loops: CDR1 LNHDA, CDR2 SQIVND (reference sequence). Trimming removed 9 bases from V and 0 bases from J, with 18 bases in between. The CDR3 totals 16 residues. CDR3: CASRPQRADSGNTIYF. In DNA, the CDR3 is TGTGCCAGCCGGCCCCAGCGGGCCGACTCTGGAAACACCATATATTTT.

The table lists this clonotype with a few counts. V gene TRBV20-1 combines with J gene TRBJ2-7; D gene uncertain. The CDR3 is made up of 13 amino acids. Looked up from germline, CDR1 is DFQATT and CDR2 is SNEGSKA (reference sequence). V was shortened by 3 bases and J by 3 bases, with 12 bases between the two germline ends. Here the CDR3 reads CSASAGPSYEQYF. Here the CDR3 DNA reads TGCAGTGCTAGTGCCGGACCTAGCTACGAGCAGTACTTC.

The chain employs TRBV7-9 and TRBJ2-4; D is unclear. Germline V lookup: CDR1 SEHNR, CDR2 FQNEAQ (reference sequence). This CDR3 comprises 17 residues. Trimming removed 5 bases from V and 0 bases from J, with 17 bases in between. The DNA of the CDR3 is TGTGCCAGCAGCCCACGGCGACTCCACGTAGCCAAAAACATTCAGTACTTC. Residues: CASSPRRLHVAKNIQYF.

Concerning this clonotype: An end of the junction differs from the germline gene, which may be a read error. The chain is built from TRBV24-1 and TRBJ1-4, with D hard to call. CDR3 length equals 10 residues. Germline assignment: CDR1 KGHDR and CDR2 SFDVKD. This CDR3 reads CATKDPLSLF. The CDR3 bases are TGTGCCACCAAAGACCCTCTTAGCCTTTTT.

The V call is TRBV29-1, the J call TRBJ2-7; no firm D call. V dropped 4 bases and J dropped 2 bases, with 9 bases sitting between them. Germline CDR1 is SQVTM and CDR2 is ANQGSEA. This CDR3 contains 12 residues. CDR3 sequence reads: CSVARKPYEQYF. The CDR3, as DNA: TGCAGCGTTGCTCGAAAGCCCTACGAGCAGTACTTC.

The V gene is TRBV5-1, the J gene TRBJ2-1; 12 bases agree with TRBD1. Germline CDR1 reads SGHRS; CDR2 reads YFSETQ. CDR3 length equals 17 residues. The ends lost 3 bases at V and 4 bases at J; junction bases unmatched: 8. The CDR3 coding sequence is TGCGCCAGCAGCTGGGATGGGACAGGGGGCGGTTACAATGAGCAGTTCTTC. It codes for CASSWDGTGGGYNEQFF.

The chain recombines TRBV10-3 with TRBJ1-5; D uncertain. The CDR3 runs 12 residues. CDR1 is ENHRY and CDR2 is SYGVKD in the germline V gene. The V and J ends lost 4 bases and 11 bases respectively, with 12 bases between them. The CDR3 sequence: CAISVDGRTQHF. CDR3 in DNA: TGTGCCATCAGTGTCGATGGGAGGACCCAGCATTTT.

This sequence joins TRBV15 and TRBJ2-2, with 7 bases identical to TRBD2. V was pared by 1 base and J by 2 bases, with 13 bases of the junction left unmatched. Germline CDR1 reads LNHNV; CDR2 reads YYDKDF (reference sequence). The CDR3 is 19 residues long. The CDR3 nucleotides read TGTGCCACCAGCAGAGCTTGGGGGGGAGGGACGACCAACACCGGGGAGCTGTTTTTT. It codes for CATSRAWGGGTTNTGELFF.

This clonotype was seen a few times. The chain carries TRBV20-1 and TRBJ1-4; D unresolved. The CDR3 runs to 15 residues. Trimming left V 6 bases short and J 7 bases short, with 21 bases between. Germline CDR1 reads DFQATT; CDR2 reads SNEGSKA (reference sequence). This CDR3 is CSARPPTGWGEKLFF. CDR3 coding DNA: TGCAGTGCCAGACCGCCGACGGGGTGGGGTGAAAAACTGTTTTTT.